The 8 T cell receptor beta chains below all came from one sample that was sequenced in a study of shared T cell receptors in the human thymus. The protocol was immunoSEQ multiplex PCR, while the TCRdb copy is restricted to in-frame clones and leaves out a portion. The sample has around 730,000 clones, 80% to 90% seen once; the top ten hold 0.0095% to 0.013%. These data were likewise used in another study, on human thymus T cells.

The source material was thymocytes. The receptors derive from a girl less than two years old with a congenital heart defect.

This clone was seen a single time. This rearrangement joins TRBV7-8 to TRBJ2-3, with 8 positions matching TRBD1. V lost 2 bases to trimming and J lost 2 bases; unmatched junction nucleotides: 9. Germline V gene data show CDR1 as SGHVS and CDR2 as FQNEAQ. The CDR3 contains 17 residues. As DNA, the CDR3 is TGTGCCAGCAGCTTAACCCACCGGACAGGGATCACAGATACGCAGTATTTT. Its protein is CASSLTHRTGITDTQYF.

The chain couples TRBV10-2 to TRBJ1-1; perhaps TRBD1 as D (6 bases). The CDR3 spans 13 residues. The V gene lost 3 bases and the J gene lost 4 bases, with 9 bases spanning the gap. CDR1 is WSHSY and CDR2 is SAAADI in the germline V gene. CDR3 in amino acids: CASSDGQLTEAFF. The CDR3 DNA sequence: TGCGCCAGCAGTGACGGACAGCTCACTGAAGCTTTCTTT.

V and J are TRBV30 and TRBJ2-5, with 7 bases fitting TRBD2. The CDR3 is made up of 13 amino acids. V trimming: 2 bases; J trimming: 4 bases; junction bases outside the gene matches: 4. Looked up from germline, CDR1 is GTSNPN and CDR2 is SVGIG (reference sequence). Written as DNA, the CDR3 is TGTGCCTGGAGTTGTACGGGGGGAGAGACCCAGTACTTC. This gives the protein CAWSCTGGETQYF.

This CDR3 is CASRPRQGGTEAFF. The CDR3 DNA sequence: TGTGCCAGCAGACCAAGACAGGGAGGCACTGAAGCTTTCTTT. V is TRBV14 and J is TRBJ1-1, with 7 bases matching TRBD1. The germline CDR1 and CDR2 sequences are SGHDN and FVKESK. The CDR3 sequence is 14 residues long. V trimming: 6 bases; J trimming: 4 bases; junction bases outside the gene matches: 8.

This chain links TRBV13 with TRBJ1-2; 7 positions agree with TRBD1. V lost 5 bases and J lost 6; bases outside the gene matches: 12. CDR3 size: 15 residues. Per the germline V gene, CDR1 is PRHDT and CDR2 is FYEKMQ (reference sequence). The CDR3 here is CASSPNRVGGDGYTF. The CDR3, as DNA: TGTGCCAGCAGCCCTAACCGGGTAGGGGGCGATGGCTACACCTTC.

The chain is built from TRBV4-3 and TRBJ2-1; D perhaps matches TRBD1 (6 bases). Germline-derived CDR1 and CDR2 are LGHNA and YSLEER. CDR3 length: 15 amino acids. Trimming cost V 2 bases and J 10 bases, with 18 bases left between them. CDR3 in DNA: TGCGCCAGCAGCCAAATTACTACAGGGTATGGGGAGCAGTTCTTC. Amino acids: CASSQITTGYGEQFF.

The CDR3 loop is CASSEKGSEDAFF. Here the CDR3 DNA reads TGTGCCAGCAGTGAAAAGGGCTCGGAGGATGCTTTCTTT. The chain couples TRBV2 to TRBJ1-1; no definite D call. This CDR3 region has 13 residues. V lost 2 bases and J lost 11, with 15 bases in between. The V gene's germline CDR1 is SNHLY and CDR2 FYNNEI.

This clone was seen just once. CDR3 bases: TGTGCCAGCAGTTATCAGGTGACCGAAGAGACCCAGTACTTC. Translated: CASSYQVTEETQYF. V usage is TRBV6-6 and J usage is TRBJ2-5; D is unclear. Trimming removed 3 bases at V and 3 bases at J, with 11 bases between. Germline V gene lookup returns CDR1 MNHNY and CDR2 SVGAGI (reference sequence). CDR3 length: 14 residues.